Presented here are 11 T cell receptor beta chains from one specimen sequenced in a study of shared clonotypes between healthy human individuals. Generated by immunoSEQ multiplex PCR, the TCRdb table keeps only in-frame clones and is missing some. The sample lists fewer than 3 million clones; 80% to 95% were seen once. The sequencing sample was made of naive CD4+ T cells from PBMCs. The subset: CD45RA+ positively selected. These receptors all stem from a man between 18 and 29 years old in good health. Some clones in this sample may be carry-over from other donors' samples.

The CDR3 here is CASSQAGLDYNEQFF. CDR3 nucleotide sequence: TGCGCCAGCAGCCAGGCGGGACTAGACTACAATGAGCAGTTCTTC. This chain connects TRBV4-1 to TRBJ2-1, with 8 bases aligning to TRBD2. Germline-derived CDR1 and CDR2 are MGHRA and YSYEKL. Trimming at V came to 3 bases and at J to 3 bases, leaving 4 bases not matched to a gene. CDR3 length equals 15 residues.

This rearrangement joins TRBV4-1 to TRBJ2-5, with D unresolved. The CDR3 spans 14 residues. Deletions cut 1 base from V and 5 bases from J, with 11 bases between. Looked up from germline, CDR1 is MGHRA and CDR2 is YSYEKL. CDR3 DNA sequence: TGCGCCAGCAGCCAAGTGTTTTCTTGGGAGACCCAGTACTTC. Translation: CASSQVFSWETQYF.

V gene TRBV2 combines with J gene TRBJ1-2; no clear D gene. This CDR3 region has 15 residues. Germline values: CDR1 SNHLY, CDR2 FYNNEI. Trimming removed 5 bases from V and 5 bases from J, with 18 bases in between. The CDR3 sequence is CASSPSSGHGYGYTF. The CDR3 nucleotides read TGTGCCAGCAGTCCCTCAAGTGGGCACGGTTATGGCTACACCTTC.

The chain has TRBV29-1 and TRBJ2-1; 11 nucleotides line up with TRBD2. The CDR3 sequence is 20 residues long. J gave up 0 bases and V 5 bases, and 18 bases lay outside the gene matches. Germline V gene sequence: CDR1 SQVTM, CDR2 ANQGSEA. CDR3 sequence reads: CSVPLWVAGGFAGSYNEQFF. The CDR3 nucleotides are TGCAGCGTTCCTTTGTGGGTAGCGGGAGGGTTCGCCGGCTCCTACAATGAGCAGTTCTTC.

The V and J genes are TRBV10-2 and TRBJ2-3; 10 bases are shared with TRBD2. The CDR3 is made up of 16 amino acids. From germline, CDR1 is WSHSY and CDR2 SAAADI. The trim removed 6 bases at V and 0 bases at J, leaving 6 bases unmatched. DNA for the CDR3: TGCGCCAGCAGGGCTAGCGGGGGTTCTAGCACAGATACGCAGTATTTT. It specifies CASRASGGSSTDTQYF.

This clone appeared once. The chain carries TRBV7-9 and TRBJ2-1; 11 nucleotides line up with TRBD1. The CDR3 has 13 residues. Germline trimming cut 6 bases from V and 15 bases from J; bases unmatched to any gene: 10. Germline CDR1 SEHNR, CDR2 FQNEAQ (reference sequence). The CDR3 protein is CASSSRDRGNRFF. DNA for the CDR3: TGTGCCAGCAGTTCCCGGGACAGGGGGAATCGGTTCTTC.

The V gene is TRBV29-1, the J gene TRBJ2-1, with TRBD2 matching 9 bases. The germline V gene encodes CDR1 SQVTM and CDR2 ANQGSEA. With V trimmed by 4 bases and J by 8 bases, 6 bases remained unmatched. The CDR3 has 13 amino acids. In DNA form, the CDR3 reads TGCAGCGTTGCGGGACTAGCAGTCGATGAGCAGTTCTTC. Protein: CSVAGLAVDEQFF.

In this sample, this clone turned up once. The V gene is TRBV27, the J gene TRBJ2-1; 7 nucleotides agree with TRBD2. V trimming: 5 bases; J trimming: 9 bases; junction bases outside the gene matches: 13. The CDR3 has 15 residues. The V gene's germline CDR1 is MNHEY and CDR2 SMNVEV (reference sequence). CDR3 bases: TGTGCCAGCAGTCCCGCCGGGTCGGGAGGATTTGAGCAGTTCTTC. Translating it yields CASSPAGSGGFEQFF.

The chain has TRBV6-1 and TRBJ1-4; D may be TRBD1 (5 bases). The CDR3 loop spans 15 amino acids. Germline V gives CDR1 MNHNS, CDR2 SASEGT. V lost 4 bases to trimming and J lost 5 bases, with 14 bases between them. Here the CDR3 DNA reads TGTGCCAGCAGTGGACTGGACGGGACGAATGAAAAACTGTTTTTT. The encoded protein is CASSGLDGTNEKLFF.

The V call is TRBV28, the J call TRBJ1-5; possible D gene TRBD1, 5 bases. This CDR3 is 16 amino acids long. Trimming shortened V by 2 bases and J by 0 bases, and 11 bases separated the two germline ends. The germline V gene has CDR1 MDHEN and CDR2 SYDVKM. CDR3: CASSLPGLRSNQPQHF. Here the CDR3 DNA reads TGTGCCAGCAGTTTACCGGGACTGCGTAGCAATCAGCCCCAGCATTTT.

This chain connects TRBV6-1 to TRBJ2-2; D is possibly TRBD2 (6 bases). Trimming left V 8 bases short and J 4 bases short, with 14 bases between. The CDR3 consists of 14 residues. Per germline, CDR1 MNHNS and CDR2 SASEGT. The CDR3 DNA reads as TGTGCCAGCCGTGGAGGGGTAGGCACCGGGGAGCTGTTTTTT. This encodes CASRGGVGTGELFF.